Sequencing of this T cell receptor beta chain was carried out in a study of OX40 agonist ivuxolimab in advanced cancers. Study context: Three individuals attained partial responses, comprising one hepatocellular carcinoma case and two cutaneous melanoma cases.

Per the germline V gene, CDR1 is SGHTA and CDR2 is FQGNSA. V was clipped by 1 base and J by 5 bases; unmatched bases: 7. This CDR3 spans 16 amino acids. Sequencing used immunoSEQ multiplex PCR; TCRdb keeps in-frame clones, though not all of them. This sample has roughly 38,000 clones, with around four fifths found just once. The sequence was collected from an adult with an advanced solid tumor such as melanoma, head and neck, liver or kidney cancer. The chain combines TRBV7-2 with TRBJ1-1; 10 nucleotides match TRBD1. The sample consisted of CD4+ or CD8+ T cells sorted from blood, taken in a trial of the OX40 agonist ivuxolimab. CDR3 loop: CASSLVGGQGVTEAFF. DNA of the CDR3: TGTGCCAGCAGCTTAGTGGGCGGACAGGGGGTGACTGAAGCTTTCTTT. Combining the CDR3 with reference TRBV7-2 and TRBJ1-1 gives the whole variable domain GAGVSQSPSNKVTEKGKDVELRCDPISGHTALYWYRQSLGQGLEFLIYFQGNSAPDKSGLPSDRFSAERTGGSVSTLTIQRTQQEDSAVYLCASSLVGGQGVTEAFFGQGTRLTVV.